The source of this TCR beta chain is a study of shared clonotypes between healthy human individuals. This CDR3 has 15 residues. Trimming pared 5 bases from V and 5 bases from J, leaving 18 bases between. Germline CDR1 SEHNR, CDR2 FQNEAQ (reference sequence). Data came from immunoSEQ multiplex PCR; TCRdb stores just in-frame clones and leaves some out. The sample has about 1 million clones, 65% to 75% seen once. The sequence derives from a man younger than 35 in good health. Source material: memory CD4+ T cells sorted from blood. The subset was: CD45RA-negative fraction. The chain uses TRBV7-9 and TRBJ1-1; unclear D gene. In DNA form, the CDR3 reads TGTGCCAGCAGCCCCCCTAGCGGTTTCGCTACTGAAGCTTTCTTT. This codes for CASSPPSGFATEAFF. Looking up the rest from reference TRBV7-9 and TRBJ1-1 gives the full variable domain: DTGVSQNPRHKITKRGQNVTFRCDPISEHNRLYWYRQTLGQGPEFLTYFQNEAQLEKSRLLSDRFSAERPKGSFSTLEIQRTEQGDSAMYLCASSPPSGFATEAFFGQGTRLTVV.